The 20 T cell receptor beta chains listed next were all sequenced from one sample in a study of T cells in Graves' hyperthyroidism and ophthalmopathy. What was amplified from RNA transcripts were TCR beta CDR3 regions. The primer set for the first-round RT-PCR of the TCR CDR3 was HTBI. TCRdb passed the multiplex PCR reads through MiXCR, listing each CDR3 protein once. The repertoire holds about 130,000 distinct CDR3 sequences, with less than 25% as singletons. Sequences were obtained from blood. All receptors derive from a woman aged 50 to 60 with Graves' hyperthyroidism that later progressed to Graves' ophthalmopathy.

V and J are TRBV27 and TRBJ2-2; D remains ambiguous. Looked up from germline, CDR1 is MNHEY and CDR2 is SMNVEV (reference sequence). V was clipped by 6 bases and J by 4 bases, with 12 bases between them. This CDR3 has 14 residues. CDR3: CASSPYIPTGELFF. The CDR3 bases are TGTGCCAGCAGCCCTTACATACCCACCGGGGAGCTGTTTTTT.

The chain couples TRBV28 to TRBJ2-7; D remains unclear. Germline V lookup: CDR1 MDHEN, CDR2 SYDVKM. The ends were cut back, 6 bases at V and 0 bases at J, with 9 bases in the middle. CDR3 size: 13 residues. CDR3 sequence (DNA): TGTGCCAGCAGCGATCCGTCCTCCTACGAGCAGTACTTC. Translated, it gives CASSDPSSYEQYF.

This chain links TRBV6-9 with TRBJ1-2; a possible D gene is TRBD1 (6 bases). V dropped 3 bases and J dropped 7 bases, with 27 bases sitting between them. Per germline, CDR1 MNHGY and CDR2 SVAAGI. This CDR3 has 18 residues. CDR3 sequence reads: CASSYRGGVHRVAFGYTF. The CDR3 coding sequence is TGTGCCAGCAGTTACAGAGGCGGCGTTCACAGGGTGGCTTTTGGCTACACCTTC.

This clonotype was picked up many times. The CDR3 reads CASSVGIWGQETQYF. The CDR3 DNA is TGTGCCAGCAGCGTGGGGATTTGGGGCCAAGAGACCCAGTACTTC. The chain is built from TRBV9 and TRBJ2-5; D is ambiguous. Germline CDR1 reads SGDLS; CDR2 reads YYNGEE. Trimming left V 2 bases short and J 1 base short, with 12 bases between. This CDR3 region has 15 residues.

This clonotype has ten or more counts. This chain joins TRBV6-5 and TRBJ2-7, with D hard to call. The CDR3 extends over 15 amino acids. V lost 2 bases, J lost 3 bases, and 14 bases lay in between. The V gene's germline CDR1 is MNHEY and CDR2 SVGAGI. The CDR3 here is CASSYDLPSDYEQYF. CDR3 nucleotide sequence: TGTGCCAGCAGTTACGATTTGCCGTCAGACTACGAGCAGTACTTC.

This clonotype came up many times. The chain uses TRBV5-1 and TRBJ2-1; D remains unclear. The CDR3 contains 15 residues. CDR1 and CDR2 from the germline V gene are SGHRS and YFSETQ. Trimming left V 1 base short and J 2 bases short, with 10 bases between. The CDR3 spells CASSLTAAAYNEQFF. In DNA, the CDR3 is TGCGCCAGCAGCTTGACGGCCGCTGCCTACAATGAGCAGTTCTTC.

V usage is TRBV2 and J usage is TRBJ1-1, with D perhaps matching TRBD1 (5 bases). V lost 7 bases and J lost 4, with 16 bases in between. This CDR3 is 14 amino acids long. Germline CDR1 SNHLY, CDR2 FYNNEI. The CDR3 coding sequence is TGTGCCAGCAAACTCAAGGGGCTGGTCACTGAAGCTTTCTTT. This translates into CASKLKGLVTEAFF.

This clonotype was observed at least ten times. The chain combines TRBV3-1 with TRBJ1-5; D is undetermined. The CDR3 totals 13 residues. Germline loops: CDR1 LGHDT, CDR2 YNNKEL (reference sequence). Deletions cut 0 bases from V and 4 bases from J, with 4 bases between. CDR3 region: CASSQDLNQPQHF. The CDR3 bases are TGTGCCAGCAGCCAAGACCTAAATCAGCCCCAGCATTTT.

For the CDR3, the DNA is TGTGCCAGCAGCGCCCGGGACAGGGGGCAAAGTTCACCCCTCCACTTT. Translated, it gives CASSARDRGQSSPLHF. The genes are TRBV7-3 and TRBJ1-6, with 12 bases identical to TRBD1. V dropped 5 bases and J dropped 9; count of bases not matched to a gene: 8. CDR1 is SGHTA and CDR2 is FQGTGA in the germline V gene. The CDR3 sequence is 16 residues long.

The chain uses TRBV19 and TRBJ1-1, with TRBD1 matching over 7 bases. Trimming cost V 7 bases and J 2 bases; bases outside gene matches: 10. The CDR3 is 15 residues long. Germline CDR1 LNHDA, CDR2 SQIVND (reference sequence). In DNA, the CDR3 is TGTGCCAGTAAGGCCGGGACAGCGCAAAACACTGAAGCTTTCTTT. Amino acid sequence: CASKAGTAQNTEAFF.

This clonotype was seen a few times. The V call is TRBV10-3, the J call TRBJ2-7; a weak D match, TRBD1 (5 bases). Trimming took 0 bases from V and 1 from J, leaving 10 bases between them. This CDR3 spans 15 amino acids. Per germline, CDR1 ENHRY and CDR2 SYGVKD. CDR3 region: CAISESGKGSYEQYF. In DNA form, the CDR3 reads TGTGCCATCAGTGAGTCGGGTAAGGGGTCCTACGAGCAGTACTTC.

This clonotype was observed at least ten times. The chain links TRBV15 to TRBJ2-5; D perhaps matches TRBD1 (6 bases). Germline V lookup: CDR1 LNHNV, CDR2 YYDKDF (reference sequence). V was cut by 1 base and J by 6 bases, with 12 bases left in between. This CDR3 is 14 amino acids long. The DNA of the CDR3 is TGTGCCACCAGCAGAGGAATCCAGGGGAAGACCCAGTACTTC. Translated, it gives CATSRGIQGKTQYF.

This clonotype occurred a few times. CDR3 sequence (DNA): TGCAGCGTTGAGAGCGGGACACGAGATACGCAGTATTTT. Protein product: CSVESGTRDTQYF. The chain joins TRBV29-1 to TRBJ2-3; possibly TRBD2 for D (7 bases). Germline V CDR1 and CDR2: SQVTM, ANQGSEA. The CDR3 contains 13 residues. V was clipped by 3 bases and J by 5 bases, with 12 bases between them.

Ten or more counts support this clonotype. The chain joins TRBV20-1 to TRBJ2-5, with 9 bases lining up with TRBD2. The CDR3 consists of 13 residues. Germline-derived CDR1 and CDR2 are DFQATT and SNEGSKA (reference sequence). The junction had 8 bases not matched to a gene; V was cut back by 5 bases and J by 7 bases. DNA of the CDR3: TGCAGTGCTCCCCGCGGGGGGGGCGGGACCCAGTACTTC. Its protein is CSAPRGGGGTQYF.

Of note for this clonotype: The junction differs from germline at one of its ends, possibly a read error. The V gene is TRBV20-1, the J gene TRBJ1-2, with a weak D call TRBD1 (5 bases). Looked up from germline, CDR1 is DFQATT and CDR2 is SNEGSKA (reference sequence). CDR3 length equals 16 residues. This CDR3 is CSSRPPGSNYNYGYTF. The CDR3 nucleotides are TGCAGTTCTAGACCCCCAGGGAGCAATTATAACTATGGCTACACCTTC.

This clonotype has a count of ten or more. The chain couples TRBV6-2 or TRBV6-3 to TRBJ2-1; D remains unclear. This CDR3 spans 11 amino acids. Germline CDR1 MNHEY, CDR2 SVGEGT. V was cut by 5 bases and J by 7 bases, with 6 bases left in between. The CDR3: CASSRRNEQFF. The CDR3 region has the DNA TGTGCCAGCAGTAGGCGGAATGAGCAGTTCTTC.

This clonotype occurred many times. CDR3 nucleotide sequence: TGTGCCAGCAGTTCGGGACAGGGGGCCTATGGCTACACCTTC. This translates into CASSSGQGAYGYTF. V and J are TRBV28 and TRBJ1-2; the match to TRBD1 covers 12 bases. Losses at the gene ends were 4 bases for V and 4 bases for J; bases not matched to a gene: 1. Germline V gene data show CDR1 as MDHEN and CDR2 as SYDVKM. The CDR3 is 14 residues long.

There are a few counts of this clonotype. This sequence joins TRBV6-1 and TRBJ2-7; 7 positions match TRBD2. The germline CDR1 and CDR2 sequences are MNHNS and SASEGT. This CDR3 is 11 amino acids long. With V trimmed by 6 bases and J by 5 bases, 1 base remained unmatched. CDR3 nucleotides: TGTGCCAGCAGGGGGGGGGACGAGCAGTACTTC. The encoded protein is CASRGGDEQYF.

This clonotype was detected many times. This chain joins TRBV30 and TRBJ2-7; 9 nucleotides agree with TRBD1. The germline V gene encodes CDR1 GTSNPN and CDR2 SVGIG (reference sequence). The CDR3 sequence is 14 residues long. V gave up 3 bases and J gave up 3 bases; unmatched junction bases: 6. The CDR3 reads CAWSTGTGNYEQYF. For the CDR3, the DNA is TGTGCCTGGAGCACCGGGACAGGGAACTACGAGCAGTACTTC.

This clonotype was recorded at least ten times. The CDR3 coding sequence is TGCGCCAGCAGCAGAGATGGAGGAGATACGCAGTATTTT. Encoded protein: CASSRDGGDTQYF. The chain joins TRBV5-1 to TRBJ2-3; D perhaps matches TRBD2 (5 bases). Trimming left V 4 bases short and J 5 bases short, with 11 bases between. CDR1 and CDR2 from the germline V gene are SGHRS and YFSETQ. There are 13 residues in the CDR3.